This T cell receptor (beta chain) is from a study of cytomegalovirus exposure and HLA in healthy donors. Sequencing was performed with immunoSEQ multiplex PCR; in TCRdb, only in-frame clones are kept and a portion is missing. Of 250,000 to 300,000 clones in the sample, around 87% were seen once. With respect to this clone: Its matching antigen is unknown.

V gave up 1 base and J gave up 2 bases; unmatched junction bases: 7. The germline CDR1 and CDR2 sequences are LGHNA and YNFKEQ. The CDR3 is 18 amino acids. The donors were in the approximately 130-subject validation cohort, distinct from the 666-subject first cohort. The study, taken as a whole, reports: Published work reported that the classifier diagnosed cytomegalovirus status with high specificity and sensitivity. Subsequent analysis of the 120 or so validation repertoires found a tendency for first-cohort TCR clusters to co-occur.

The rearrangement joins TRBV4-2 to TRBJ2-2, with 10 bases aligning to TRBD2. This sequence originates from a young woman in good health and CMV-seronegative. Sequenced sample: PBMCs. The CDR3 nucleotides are TGTGCCAGCAGCCAAGGGACTAGCGGAGTTTATAACACCGGGGAGCTGTTTTTT. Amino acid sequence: CASSQGTSGVYNTGELFF.